A few counts support the clone carrying this T cell receptor beta chain. The sample is drawn from a study of blood T cell repertoires in COVID-19. The trim removed 4 bases at V and 5 bases at J, leaving 8 bases unmatched. CDR1 is MGHDK and CDR2 is SYGVNS in the germline V gene. This CDR3 has 14 amino acids. Recruits, aged about 18 to 95 years, lived in 24 US areas. Clinical histories supplied by participants themselves formed the basis of cohort assignment. Libraries were prepared by immunoSEQ multiplex PCR; TCRdb keeps only in-frame clonotypes and omits some of them. The sample carries roughly 250,000 clones, approximately 86% recorded once.

The sequence was obtained from a woman aged 40 to 50 with acute COVID-19. The chain is built from TRBV25-1 and TRBJ2-7; 7 nucleotides align to TRBD1. Material: PBMCs or T cells enriched from blood (not recorded which). CDR3 sequence (DNA): TGTGCCAGCAGTGGACGACAGGGTCGCCACGAGCAGTACTTC. This translates into CASSGRQGRHEQYF.